This TCR beta chain was recorded in a study of T cell responses to AZD1222 COVID-19 vaccine. Study findings and constraints: Recipients of two AZD1222 doses showed rising Spike-specific TCR breadth and depth. The donor group comprised mostly white British people and more females; the analysis possibly underestimated clonal diversity. Repertoire sampling occurred only after the peak T cell response.

Clones were sequenced by immunoSEQ multiplex PCR, and TCRdb holds only the in-frame ones, with some missing. The repertoire includes approximately 200,000 clones, 90% to 95% of them detected once, and 3% to 4% sits in the top ten. Germline V gives CDR1 SGHNT, CDR2 YYREEE (reference sequence). V was trimmed by 4 bases and J by 1 base, leaving 17 bases between them. The length of the CDR3 is 16 residues. Second-dose timings of about 4 or about 12 weeks were pooled. A remark on this clone: Its antigen is still unknown.

The source was peripheral blood, collected 28 days after the second AZD1222 dose. The gene calls are TRBV5-4 and TRBJ1-1; D gene ambiguous. The receptor comes from an adult who received the AZD1222 COVID-19 vaccine. The CDR3 DNA follows: TGTGCCAGCAGCAAAGGCGGGAGTCTAGGGAACACTGAAGCTTTCTTT. Its protein product is CASSKGGSLGNTEAFF.